This T cell receptor beta chain was captured by sequencing in a study of T cells in Graves' hyperthyroidism and ophthalmopathy. Study-level points and caveats: Model output signaled ophthalmopathy a median roughly 6 months ahead of onset.

The investigators amplified TCR beta CDR3 regions from RNA transcripts. The TCR CDR3 was amplified in a first-round RT-PCR using the HTBI primer set. TCRdb called the multiplex PCR reads again in MiXCR, with one record for every CDR3 protein. The table has 640,000 or so distinct CDR3 sequences, around 14% seen once. This CDR3 region has 18 residues. The germline CDR1 and CDR2 sequences are SSHAT and FNYEAQ (reference sequence). This clonotype was seen repeatedly, ten times or more. The antigen is not known. At one end the junction does not follow the germline gene, possibly because of a read error. This sample holds PBMCs from about 10 ml fresh peripheral blood.

The rearrangement joins TRBV7-7 to TRBJ2-1; perhaps TRBD1 as D (6 bases). This TCR was sampled from a woman under 30 with Graves' ophthalmopathy. Material for sequencing was blood. CDR3 DNA: TGTGCTAGCAGCGCCTTCCCGAGGGGGACCCTCTCCTACAATGAGCAGTTCTTC. Amino acid sequence: CASSAFPRGTLSYNEQFF.